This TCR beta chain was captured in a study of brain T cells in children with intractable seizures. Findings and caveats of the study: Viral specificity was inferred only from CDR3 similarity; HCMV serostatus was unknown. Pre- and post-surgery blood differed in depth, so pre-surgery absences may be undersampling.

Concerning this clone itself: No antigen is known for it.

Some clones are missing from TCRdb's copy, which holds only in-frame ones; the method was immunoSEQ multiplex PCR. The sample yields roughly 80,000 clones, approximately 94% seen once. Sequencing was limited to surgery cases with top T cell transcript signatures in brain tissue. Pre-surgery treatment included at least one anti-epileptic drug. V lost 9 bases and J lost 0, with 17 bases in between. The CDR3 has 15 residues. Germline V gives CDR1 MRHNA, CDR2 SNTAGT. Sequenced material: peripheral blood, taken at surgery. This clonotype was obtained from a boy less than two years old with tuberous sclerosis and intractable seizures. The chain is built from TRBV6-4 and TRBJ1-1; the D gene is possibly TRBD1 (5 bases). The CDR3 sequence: CARSLVGAMNTEAFF. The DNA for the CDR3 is TGTGCCAGAAGCCTAGTAGGGGCCATGAACACTGAAGCTTTCTTT.